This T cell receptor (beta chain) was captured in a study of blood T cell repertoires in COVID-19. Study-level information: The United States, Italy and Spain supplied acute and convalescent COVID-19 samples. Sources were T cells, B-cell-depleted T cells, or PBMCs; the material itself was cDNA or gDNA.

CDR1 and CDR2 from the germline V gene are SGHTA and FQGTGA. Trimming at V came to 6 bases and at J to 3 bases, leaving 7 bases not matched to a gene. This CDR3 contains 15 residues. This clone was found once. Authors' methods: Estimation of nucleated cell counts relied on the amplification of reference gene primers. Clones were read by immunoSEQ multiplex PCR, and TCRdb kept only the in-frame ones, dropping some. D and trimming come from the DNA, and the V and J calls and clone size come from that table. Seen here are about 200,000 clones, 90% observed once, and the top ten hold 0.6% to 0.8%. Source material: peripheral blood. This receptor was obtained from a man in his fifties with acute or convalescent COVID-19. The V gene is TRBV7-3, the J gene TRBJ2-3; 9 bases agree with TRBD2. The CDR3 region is CASRASGGSTDTQYF. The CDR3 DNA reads TGTGCCAGCAGAGCCAGCGGGGGGAGTACAGATACGCAGTATTTT.